The 3 T cell receptor beta chains below come from one sample, sequenced in a study of ipilimumab plus nivolumab after autologous stem cell transplantation. Repertoires were generated with immunoSEQ multiplex PCR, while TCRdb's copy carries only in-frame clones and drops some. Among 9,000 to 15,000 clones listed, roughly three quarters were seen once. Material: PBMCs, obtained in a trial of ipilimumab plus nivolumab as post-transplant consolidation. The receptors were sampled from a male donor with diffuse large B-cell lymphoma.

J is TRBJ2-7 and V is TRBV7-2, with D maybe TRBD2 (6 bases). Germline assignment: CDR1 SGHTA and CDR2 FQGNSA. V was cut by 1 base and J by 5 bases, with 15 bases left in between. CDR3 size: 15 residues. The CDR3 bases are TGTGCCAGCAGCTTAGGGGGCTCACTAGCTGACGAGCAGTACTTC. It specifies CASSLGGSLADEQYF.

The J gene is TRBJ1-4, the V gene TRBV6-5; perhaps TRBD1 as D (5 bases). The CDR3 spans 16 residues. The ends were cut back, 4 bases at V and 1 base at J, with 13 bases in the middle. The germline V gene encodes CDR1 MNHEY and CDR2 SVGAGI. CDR3 DNA: TGTGCCAGCAGTTTGGACTGGGGGGGAACTAATGAAAAACTGTTTTTT. This encodes CASSLDWGGTNEKLFF.

The chain has TRBV6-5 and TRBJ2-3; 7 bases are shared with TRBD2. Germline values: CDR1 MNHEY, CDR2 SVGAGI. V was pared by 0 bases and J by 9 bases, with 12 bases of the junction left unmatched. The CDR3 is made up of 16 amino acids. The CDR3 is CASSYSAGDTRGTQYF. DNA of the CDR3: TGTGCCAGCAGTTACTCCGCGGGGGATACACGCGGGACGCAGTATTTT.